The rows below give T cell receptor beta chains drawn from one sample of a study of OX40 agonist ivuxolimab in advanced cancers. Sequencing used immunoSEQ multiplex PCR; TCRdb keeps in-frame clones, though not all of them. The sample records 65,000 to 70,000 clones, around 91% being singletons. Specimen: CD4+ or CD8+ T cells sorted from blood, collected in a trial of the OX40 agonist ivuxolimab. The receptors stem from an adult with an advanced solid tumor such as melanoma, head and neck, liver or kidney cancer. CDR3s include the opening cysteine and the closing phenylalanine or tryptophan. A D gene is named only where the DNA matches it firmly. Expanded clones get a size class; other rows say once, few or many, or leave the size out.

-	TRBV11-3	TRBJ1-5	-	TGTGCCAGCAGCACCGGGACTGAGGGACAGCCCCAGCATTTT	CASSTGTEGQPQHF
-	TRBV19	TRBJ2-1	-	TGTGCCAGTAGCGCCCCGTTTGGACAGCCTGGTACACCCTACAATGAGCAGTTCTTC	CASSAPFGQPGTPYNEQFF
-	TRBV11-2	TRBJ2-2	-	TGTGCCAGCAGCCTGGGACACGGGTTTACCGGGGAGCTGTTTTTT	CASSLGHGFTGELFF
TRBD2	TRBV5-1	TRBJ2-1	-	TGCGCCAGCAGACCGGGACTAGCATCATATGAGCAGTTCTTC	CASRPGLASYEQFF
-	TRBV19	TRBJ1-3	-	TGTGCCAGCATGGGGCGAGGGGTGTACACCATATATTTT	CASMGRGVYTIYF
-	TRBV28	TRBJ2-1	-	TGTGCCAGCAGTTTATGGGCCAGTTCGAGCTACAATGAGCAGTTCTTC	CASSLWASSSYNEQFF
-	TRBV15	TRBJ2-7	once	TGTGCCACCAGCAGAGTCGACTTCTACGAGCAGTACTTC	CATSRVDFYEQYF
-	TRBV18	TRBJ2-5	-	TGTGCCAGCTCACCCCCTACAAGGGAGGCAGAGACCCAGTACTTC	CASSPPTREAETQYF
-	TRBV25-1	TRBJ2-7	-	TGTGCCAGCAGTGATGTAGGGCCCGGGGCTCGGGGCGAGCAGTACTTC	CASSDVGPGARGEQYF
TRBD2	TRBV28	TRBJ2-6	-	TGTGCCAGCAGCGGAGCGGGGCGAAACTCTGGGGCCAACGTCCTGACTTTC	CASSGAGRNSGANVLTF
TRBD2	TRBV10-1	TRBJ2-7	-	TGCGCCAGCTACCAGCGGGAGGGCCGAGGCTACGAGCAGTACTTC	CASYQREGRGYEQYF
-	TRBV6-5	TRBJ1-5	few	TGTGCCAGCAGTCCTCGACATCCTTCTTTGTCCCAGCATTTT	CASSPRHPSLSQHF
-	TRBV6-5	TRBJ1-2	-	TGTGCCAGCAGTTACTCAGGGGGGCATTATGGCTACACCTTC	CASSYSGGHYGYTF
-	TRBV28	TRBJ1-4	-	TGCGCGTCAGGGTGGAATGAAAAACTGTTTTTT	CASGWNEKLFF
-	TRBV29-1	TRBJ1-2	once	TGCAGCGCCTACGGGGGGTCGAACCTTGGCTACACCTTC	CSAYGGSNLGYTF
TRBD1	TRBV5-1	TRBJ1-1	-	TGCGCCAGCAGCCGCGACAGGGGTAACACTGAAGCTTTCTTT	CASSRDRGNTEAFF
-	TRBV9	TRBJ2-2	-	TGTGCCAGCAGCGGCGACTTTTTCGGGGAGCTGTTTTTT	CASSGDFFGELFF
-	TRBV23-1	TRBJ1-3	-	TGCGCCAGCAGTCAATCGCAAGACACCATATATTTT	CASSQSQDTIYF
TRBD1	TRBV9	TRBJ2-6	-	TGTGCCAGCAGCGTCCGGGACAGGAGCTCTGGGGCCAACGTCCTGACTTTC	CASSVRDRSSGANVLTF
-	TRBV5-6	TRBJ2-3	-	TGTGCCAGCAGCTTAAAACTAAAACTCGCAGATACGCAGTATTTT	CASSLKLKLADTQYF
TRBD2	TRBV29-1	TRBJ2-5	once	TGCAGCGTCGACGGACTAGCGGGAGTTGAGACCCAGTACTTC	CSVDGLAGVETQYF
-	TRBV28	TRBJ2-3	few	TGTGCCAGCAGTTTCCCACCCCCAGATACGCAGTATTTT	CASSFPPPDTQYF
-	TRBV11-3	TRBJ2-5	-	TGTGCCAGCACGGACGGACAAGAGACCCAGTACTTC	CASTDGQETQYF
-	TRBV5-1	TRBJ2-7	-	TGCGCCAGCAGCTTTAATCGTGCCGGGAGTGAGCAGTACTTC	CASSFNRAGSEQYF
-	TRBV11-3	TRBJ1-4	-	TGTGCCAGCAGCTTCTCCAGAACTAATGAAAAACTGTTTTTT	CASSFSRTNEKLFF
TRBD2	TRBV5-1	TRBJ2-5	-	TGCGCCAGCAACCGATTTGGGGGAGGGGAGACCCAGTACTTC	CASNRFGGGETQYF
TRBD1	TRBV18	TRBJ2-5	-	TGTGCCAGCTCACCGCGACAATTAAACAGGGGAGAGACCCAGTACTTC	CASSPRQLNRGETQYF
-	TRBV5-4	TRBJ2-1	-	TGTGCCAGCTCTCGGAGCGGGTCCTACAATGAGCAGTTCTTC	CASSRSGSYNEQFF
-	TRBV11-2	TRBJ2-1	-	TGTGCCAGCAGCTTACGGAGCTCCTACAATGAGCAGTTCTTC	CASSLRSSYNEQFF
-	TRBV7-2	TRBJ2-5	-	TGTGCCAGCAGTCCGAGGGTGGAGACCCAGTACTTC	CASSPRVETQYF
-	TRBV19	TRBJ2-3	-	TGTGCCAGTAGTATAGAAGGAACAGATACGCAGTATTTT	CASSIEGTDTQYF
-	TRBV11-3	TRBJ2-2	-	TGTGCCAGCAATGGGAAGGAACACGGGGAGCTGTTTTTT	CASNGKEHGELFF
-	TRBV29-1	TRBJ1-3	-	TGCAGCGTTGTGGACTCTGGAAACACCATATATTTT	CSVVDSGNTIYF
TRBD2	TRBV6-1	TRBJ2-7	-	TGTGCCAGCAGTGAACCCCGGACTAGCGGGCCCTACGAGCAGTACTTC	CASSEPRTSGPYEQYF
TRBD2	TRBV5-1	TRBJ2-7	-	TGCGCCAGCAGCTTAAGCGGGAACTACGAGCAGTACTTC	CASSLSGNYEQYF
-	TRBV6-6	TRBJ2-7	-	TGTGCCAGCAGTCGGGAGTCGCCCTACGAGCAGTACTTC	CASSRESPYEQYF
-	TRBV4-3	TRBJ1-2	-	TGCGCCAGCAGCCCCGGGGGAAACTATGGCTACACCTTC	CASSPGGNYGYTF
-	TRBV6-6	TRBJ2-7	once	TGTGCCAGCAGTCGAGGGGATTACGAGCAGTACTTC	CASSRGDYEQYF
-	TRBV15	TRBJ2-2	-	TGTGCCACCAGCAGGGGGGGGGCGGGGGCAACGCGGGAGCTGTTTTTT	CATSRGGAGATRELFF
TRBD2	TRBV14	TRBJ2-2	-	TGTGCCAGCAGCCAAGAAGCGGGAGGGAAGCTGTTTTTT	CASSQEAGGKLFF
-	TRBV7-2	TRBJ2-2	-	TGTGCCAGCAGCTTAAGATCCAACACCGGGGAGCTGTTTTTT	CASSLRSNTGELFF
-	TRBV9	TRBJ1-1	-	TGTGCCAGCAGCCCCATCGCAGGACAGATAACTGAAGCTTTCTTT	CASSPIAGQITEAFF
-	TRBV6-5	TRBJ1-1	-	TGTGCCAGCAGTTACGATCTCCGGGAAAACACTGAAGCTTTCTTT	CASSYDLRENTEAFF
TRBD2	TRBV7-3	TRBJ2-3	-	TGTGCCAGCAGCTTAACAGCTAGCGGGACCCCTGGCACAGATACGCAGTATTTT	CASSLTASGTPGTDTQYF
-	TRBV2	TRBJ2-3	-	TGTGCCAGCACGGCTGAAAGGACAGATACGCAGTATTTT	CASTAERTDTQYF
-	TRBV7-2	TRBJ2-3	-	TGTGCCAGCAGCTTAGGGAGGGCAAGATCTAGCACAGATACGCAGTATTTT	CASSLGRARSSTDTQYF
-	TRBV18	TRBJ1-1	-	TGTGCCAGCTCACCAGAGACAGCCAACACTGAAGCTTTCTTT	CASSPETANTEAFF
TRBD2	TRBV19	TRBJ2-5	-	TGTGCCAGTAGGGGGACTAGGTCGAATCGGGAGACCCAGTACTTC	CASRGTRSNRETQYF
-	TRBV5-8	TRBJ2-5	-	TGTGCCAGGATAGGGGTGAGGCAAGAGACCCAGTACTTC	CARIGVRQETQYF
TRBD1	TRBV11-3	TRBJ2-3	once	TGTGCCAGCAGCTCGGGACAGGGGTCGGATACGCAGTATTTT	CASSSGQGSDTQYF
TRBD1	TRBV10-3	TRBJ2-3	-	TGTGCCATCAGTGGCCGGGACAGGGGCGATACGCAGTATTTT	CAISGRDRGDTQYF
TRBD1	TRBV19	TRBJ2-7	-	TGTGCCAGTAGTCTGATGGACAGGGGGCGGTACGAGCAGTACTTC	CASSLMDRGRYEQYF
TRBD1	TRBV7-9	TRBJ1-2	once	TGTGCCAGCAGCCTAATGGGACAGGGCGCTGGTGGCTACACCTTC	CASSLMGQGAGGYTF
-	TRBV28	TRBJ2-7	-	TGTGCCAGCAACAGCCAGGTGGTAGTAGGCGAGCAGTACTTC	CASNSQVVVGEQYF
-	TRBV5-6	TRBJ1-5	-	TGTGCCAGCAGCCGACGCCGGGCAGGGTCGGGCAATCAGCCCCAGCATTTT	CASSRRRAGSGNQPQHF
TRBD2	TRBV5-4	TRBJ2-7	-	TGTGCCAGCAGCGGCGGGGGACTAGCGGGGTTCTACGAGCAGTACTTC	CASSGGGLAGFYEQYF
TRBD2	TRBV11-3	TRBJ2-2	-	TGTGCCAGCAGCTTAGAGGGAGCGGGGCCCACCGGGGAGCTGTTTTTT	CASSLEGAGPTGELFF
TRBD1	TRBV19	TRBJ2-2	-	TGTGCCAGTAGCTCCCGTACAGGGGTTCACGGGGAGCTGTTTTTT	CASSSRTGVHGELFF
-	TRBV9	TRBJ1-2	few	TGTGCCAGCAGCGTAGACGCGGGTGGCTACACCTTC	CASSVDAGGYTF
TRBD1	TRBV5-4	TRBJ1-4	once	TGTGCCAGCAGCCCTGGACAGGGGAGAGGGTCTAATGAAAAACTGTTTTTT	CASSPGQGRGSNEKLFF